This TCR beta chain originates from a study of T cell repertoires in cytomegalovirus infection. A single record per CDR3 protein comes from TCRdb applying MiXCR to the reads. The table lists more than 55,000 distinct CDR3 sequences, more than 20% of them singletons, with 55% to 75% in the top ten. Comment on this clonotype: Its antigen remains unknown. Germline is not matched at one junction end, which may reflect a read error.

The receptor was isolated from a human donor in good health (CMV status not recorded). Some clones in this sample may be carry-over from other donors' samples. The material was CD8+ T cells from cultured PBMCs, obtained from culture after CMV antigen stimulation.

The CDR3 sequence is CDSSSGTGIYGYTF. CDR3 nucleotides: TGTGACAGCAGCTCCGGGACAGGGATCTATGGCTACACCTTC. The chain carries TRBV5-6 and TRBJ1-2; 9 bases align to TRBD1. Germline V CDR1 and CDR2: SGHDT, YYEEEE. CDR3 length equals 14 residues.